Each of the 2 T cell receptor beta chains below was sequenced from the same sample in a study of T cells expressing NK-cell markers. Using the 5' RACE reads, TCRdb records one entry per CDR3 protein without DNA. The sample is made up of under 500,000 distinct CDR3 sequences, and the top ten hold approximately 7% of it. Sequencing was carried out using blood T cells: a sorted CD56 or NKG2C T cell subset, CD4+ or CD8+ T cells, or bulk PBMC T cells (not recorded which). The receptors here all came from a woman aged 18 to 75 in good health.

The CDR3 loop reads CASSFEGIGPGIQYF. V gene TRBV7-9 combines with J gene TRBJ2-4; TCRdb lists TRBD2, though no DNA is available to test this call. This CDR3 has 15 residues. Germline loops: CDR1 SEHNR, CDR2 FQNEAQ (reference sequence).

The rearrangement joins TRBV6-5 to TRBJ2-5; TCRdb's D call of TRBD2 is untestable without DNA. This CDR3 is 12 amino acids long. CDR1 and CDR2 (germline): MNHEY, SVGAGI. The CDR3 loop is CASSYWLRAQYF.